This T cell receptor (beta chain) was recorded in a study of Graves' ophthalmopathy and Graves' hyperthyroidism. Many counts were recorded for this clonotype. This CDR3 is built from 13 residues. Germline-derived CDR1 and CDR2 are MDHEN and SYDVKM. V was shortened by 3 bases and J by 3 bases, with 8 bases between the two germline ends. RNA transcripts served as template for amplifying TCR beta CDR3 sequences. The authors performed first-round RT-PCR with HTBI primers and then a second-round multiplex PCR. Via MiXCR, TCRdb re-called the multiplex PCR reads, giving one row per CDR3 protein. The profile shows just over 600,000 distinct CDR3 sequences, about a fifth of them singletons.

The sequencing input was peripheral blood. The chain uses TRBV28 and TRBJ2-5; the D is unclear. The TCR comes from a woman aged 18-29 years with stable Graves' hyperthyroidism. Some clones in this sample may be carry-over from other donors' samples. The CDR3 here is CASSLEAKETQYF. CDR3 DNA sequence: TGTGCCAGCAGTTTGGAAGCTAAAGAGACCCAGTACTTC.